The present entry profiles one T cell receptor (beta chain) with its context. Its antigen is unidentified. The study, taken as a whole, reports: Tumor Tregs overlapped most with tumor, then blood, naive CD4+ cells. The larger cohort examined one V-J beta rearrangement, not whole repertoires.

Constant-region reverse primers amplified full-length variable regions, followed by semi-nested Nested Universal Primer A PCR. TCRdb redid the calling of the 5' RACE reads with MiXCR, one entry per CDR3 protein. The table records 40,000 to 65,000 distinct CDR3 sequences, around 24% of them present only once. The V end lost 5 bases, the J end lost 4 bases, and 16 bases lay between the germline ends. The CDR3 runs 15 residues. The germline gives CDR1 LGHNA, CDR2 YSLEER. The chain is built from TRBV4-3 and TRBJ2-3; D perhaps matches TRBD2 (5 bases). Input material: tumor-infiltrating naive CD4+ T cells sorted from the breast tumor. Sample subset: naive CD4+ T cells, CD4+CD45RA+CD25-. The sequence was collected from a female donor with breast cancer. As DNA, the CDR3 is TGCGCCAGCAGCTTTTGGGGAGATGGCTCAGATACGCAGTATTTT. It yields the protein CASSFWGDGSDTQYF.